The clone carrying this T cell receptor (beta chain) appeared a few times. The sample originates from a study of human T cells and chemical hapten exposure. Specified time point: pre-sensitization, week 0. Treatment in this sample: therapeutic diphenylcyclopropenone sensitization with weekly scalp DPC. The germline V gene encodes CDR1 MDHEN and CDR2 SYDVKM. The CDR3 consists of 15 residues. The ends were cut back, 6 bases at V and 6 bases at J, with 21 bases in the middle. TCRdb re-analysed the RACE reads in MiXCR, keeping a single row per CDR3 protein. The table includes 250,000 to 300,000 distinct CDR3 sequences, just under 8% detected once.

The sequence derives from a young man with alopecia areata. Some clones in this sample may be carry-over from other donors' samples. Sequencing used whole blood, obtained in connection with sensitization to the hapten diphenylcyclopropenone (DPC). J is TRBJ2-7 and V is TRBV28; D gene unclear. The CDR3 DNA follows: TGTGCCAGCAGCCCAACCGGGTCGCGGTACTCCGAGCAGTACTTC. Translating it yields CASSPTGSRYSEQYF.